The 17 T cell receptor beta chains given below trace back to one sample, sequenced in a study of blood T cells in healthy people across ages. PCR was performed a second time for about 7 to 11 cycles using a sample-barcoded 5' primer and a J-beta primer mix. MiXCR, run by TCRdb on the 5' RACE reads, gives a single entry per CDR3 protein. The sample has about 780,000 distinct CDR3 sequences; around 50% are singletons. Sequences were obtained from blood. These receptors all come from a man aged 80 or over in good health.

Note on this clonotype: The junction departs from germline at one end; a sequencing error may be responsible. This chain connects TRBV4-3 to TRBJ1-6; D ambiguous. The germline gives CDR1 LGHNA, CDR2 YSLEER. The CDR3 has 13 amino acids. The CDR3 DNA sequence: TGCGCCAGCAGCCAAGAGCCTAATTCGCCCCTCCACTTT. Protein sequence: CASSQEPNSPLHF.

V and J are TRBV3-1 and TRBJ1-5; D gene ambiguous. Trimming took 2 bases from V and 1 from J, leaving 0 bases between them. The CDR3 runs 12 residues. Germline V gene lookup returns CDR1 LGHDT and CDR2 YNNKEL (reference sequence). CDR3 coding DNA: TGTGCCAGCAGCCAAAGCAATCAGCCCCAGCATTTT. As protein: CASSQSNQPQHF.

This chain links TRBV12-3 or TRBV12-4 with TRBJ1-6; perhaps TRBD1 as D (5 bases). V was shortened by 8 bases and J by 9 bases, with 17 bases between the two germline ends. The length of the CDR3 is 14 residues. CDR3 residues: CASGKTAAGSPLHF. The CDR3 DNA follows: TGTGCCAGCGGAAAGACAGCCGCGGGTTCACCCCTCCACTTT.

This clonotype was counted between two and nine times. This could be a read error, since a much larger clone is one nucleotide away. The chain uses TRBV12-3 or TRBV12-4 and TRBJ2-1; the D is unclear. The germline V and J ends were trimmed by 6 bases and 11 bases, with 14 bases remaining between them. The CDR3 contains 12 residues. CDR3 amino acids: CASRRELRQQFF. CDR3 nucleotide sequence: TGTGCCAGCAGGCGAGAGCTGAGGCAGCAGTTCTTC.

CDR3 protein: CASSPPGQGINEQFF. In DNA, the CDR3 is TGCGCCAGCAGCCCCCCGGGACAGGGGATCAATGAGCAGTTCTTC. The rearrangement links TRBV5-1 to TRBJ2-1; 10 bases fit TRBD1. Losses at the gene ends were 4 bases for V and 6 bases for J; bases not matched to a gene: 7. The CDR3 loop spans 15 amino acids. Germline CDR1 is SGHRS and CDR2 is YFSETQ. The complete variable domain, with remaining parts taken from reference TRBV5-1 and TRBJ2-1, reads KAGVTQTPRYLIKTRGQQVTLSCSPISGHRSVSWYQQTPGQGLQFLFEYFSETQRNKGNFPGRFSGRQFSNSRSEMNVSTLELGDSALYLCASSPPGQGINEQFFGPGTRLTVL.

This clonotype was observed a few times. This chain uses TRBV20-1 with TRBJ2-1; D is uncertain. The germline V and J ends were trimmed by 1 base and 8 bases, with 12 bases remaining between them. Per germline, CDR1 DFQATT and CDR2 SNEGSKA (reference sequence). The CDR3 contains 13 residues. CDR3 nucleotides: TGCAGTGCTAGAGCAGGCAATACATATGAGCAGTTCTTC. It is translated as CSARAGNTYEQFF.

The V and J genes are TRBV30 and TRBJ2-3; D is ambiguous. Germline V gives CDR1 GTSNPN, CDR2 SVGIG (reference sequence). V gave up 5 bases and J gave up 2 bases, with 14 bases separating them. This CDR3 region has 14 residues. CDR3 DNA sequence: TGTGCCTGGTGGGCCAAGGAACCCACAGATACGCAGTATTTT. It is translated as CAWWAKEPTDTQYF.

CDR3 nucleotide sequence: TGTGCCAGCAGCCAGGAAGATGCGGGATGGGAAAAACTGTTTTTT. It translates to CASSQEDAGWEKLFF. The chain joins TRBV14 to TRBJ1-4; D remains unclear. Germline lookup yields CDR1 SGHDN and CDR2 FVKESK. V lost 3 bases and J 8 bases, leaving 16 bases between the germline ends. This CDR3 is 15 amino acids long.

With respect to this clonotype: An end of the junction does not agree with germline; a read error may underlie this. The J gene is TRBJ2-1, the V gene TRBV5-6, with D possibly matching TRBD2 (5 bases). This CDR3 is built from 12 residues. Germline V gene data show CDR1 as SGHDT and CDR2 as YYEEEE. CDR3 protein: CASSLRGNEQSF. CDR3 DNA: TGTGCCAGCAGCCTTAGAGGGAATGAGCAGTCCTTC.

For this clonotype: A read error may be the cause here, since a much bigger clone is one base away. The chain recombines TRBV29-1 with TRBJ2-3; 8 nucleotides line up with TRBD1. The CDR3 totals 12 residues. The V and J ends lost 6 bases and 5 bases, in that order; junction bases with no gene match: 4. Germline V lookup: CDR1 SQVTM, CDR2 ANQGSEA. The DNA for the CDR3 is TGCAGCGTGCTGACAGGGGAAGATACGCAGTATTTT. Translated: CSVLTGEDTQYF.

In the case of this clonotype: Mismatch with germline at one junction end may stem from a read error. V is TRBV5-1 and J is TRBJ2-1; 9 positions agree with TRBD1. The CDR3 spans 15 residues. Germline V lookup: CDR1 SGHRS, CDR2 YFSETQ. CDR3 amino acids: CASNLATGGMGEQFF. The CDR3 DNA reads TGCGCCAGCAACTTGGCGACAGGGGGTATGGGTGAGCAGTTCTTC.

This clonotype showed up just a few times. Here the CDR3 reads CSARDGSSGQETQYF. DNA of the CDR3: TGCAGTGCTAGAGATGGGTCTAGCGGTCAAGAGACCCAGTACTTC. V and J are TRBV20-1 and TRBJ2-5; 7 bases are a match to TRBD2. Germline CDR1 DFQATT, CDR2 SNEGSKA (reference sequence). V trimming: 0 bases; J trimming: 2 bases; junction bases outside the gene matches: 6. The CDR3 runs 15 residues.

V usage is TRBV7-2 and J usage is TRBJ2-7; 11 bases align to TRBD1. Trimming at V came to 5 bases and at J to 7 bases, leaving 10 bases not matched to a gene. The germline CDR1 and CDR2 sequences are SGHTA and FQGNSA. The length of the CDR3 is 15 residues. The CDR3 sequence is CASSPWTGGIFEQYF. CDR3 nucleotides: TGTGCCAGCAGCCCGTGGACAGGGGGCATTTTTGAGCAGTACTTC.

About this clonotype itself: Just one base apart from a much larger clone, this may be a read error. A read error is likely, as this CDR3 ends without the conserved phenylalanine or tryptophan. The chain carries TRBV20-1 and TRBJ2-4; tentative D call: TRBD1 (6 bases). Per germline, CDR1 DFQATT and CDR2 SNEGSKA (reference sequence). Trimming shortened V by 6 bases and J by 3 bases, and 12 bases separated the two germline ends. This CDR3 region has 13 residues. The CDR3 is CSATDSVKNIQYV. The CDR3 DNA sequence: TGCAGTGCCACGGACAGTGTCAAAAACATTCAGTACGTC.

Only a few counts were recorded for this clonotype. V gene TRBV20-1 combines with J gene TRBJ2-1, with TRBD1 matching over 10 bases. This CDR3 contains 15 residues. Germline CDR1 and CDR2: DFQATT and SNEGSKA (reference sequence). J was trimmed by 8 bases and V by 1 base; bases with no gene match: 8. CDR3 protein: CSARASRQGAYEQFF. Here the CDR3 DNA reads TGCAGTGCTAGAGCCTCGAGACAGGGGGCCTATGAGCAGTTCTTC.

Points on this clonotype: Relative to the germline gene, one junction end is altered; a read error may explain this. The chain is built from TRBV7-9 and TRBJ2-1; TRBD1 agrees at 8 bases. Germline V lookup: CDR1 SEHNR, CDR2 FQNEAQ (reference sequence). The CDR3 consists of 16 residues. CDR3 region: CASSLAGQEIYNKQFF. The CDR3 DNA sequence: TGTGCCAGCAGCTTAGCGGGACAGGAGATTTACAATAAGCAGTTCTTC.

This clonotype showed up just a few times. The chain combines TRBV29-1 with TRBJ2-2; D is uncertain. CDR3 length: 12 amino acids. Germline lookup yields CDR1 SQVTM and CDR2 ANQGSEA. Trimming removed 6 bases at V and 4 bases at J, with 9 bases between. CDR3 protein: CSVISGTGELFF. The CDR3 region has the DNA TGCAGCGTGATATCGGGCACCGGGGAGCTGTTTTTT.